Listed here are 11 T cell receptor beta chains from one sample, sequenced in a study of Graves' ophthalmopathy and Graves' hyperthyroidism. Amplified material comprised TCR beta CDR3 regions derived from RNA transcripts. HTBI primers served in a first-round RT-PCR, which a second-round multiplex PCR followed. TCRdb re-called the multiplex PCR reads with MiXCR, one entry per CDR3 protein. The profile shows about 740,000 distinct CDR3 sequences, 40% of them singletons. Sequencing was carried out using peripheral blood. All receptors derive from an adult man with Graves' ophthalmopathy.

Concerning this clonotype itself: A much bigger clone sits one base away, suggesting this may be a read error. The CDR3 here is CASSPRSQGNTGKLFF. CDR3 DNA sequence: TGTGCCAGCAGCCCAAGGTCCCAGGGGAACACCGGGAAGCTGTTTTTT. The J gene is TRBJ2-2, the V gene TRBV7-9; TRBD1 is a possible D gene (6 bases). The CDR3 sequence is 16 residues long. Germline CDR1 reads SEHNR; CDR2 reads FQNEAQ (reference sequence).

The chain combines TRBV10-3 with TRBJ1-6; 7 bases fit TRBD1. This CDR3 has 15 amino acids. The J segment lost 10 bases and the V segment lost 10 bases, leaving 16 bases of the junction unmatched. Germline values: CDR1 ENHRY, CDR2 SYGVKD. This CDR3 is CASSPRDSEGSPLHF. The CDR3, as DNA: TGTGCCAGCTCACCACGGGACAGCGAAGGCTCACCCCTCCACTTT.

This clonotype was seen only a few times. The chain links TRBV11-3 to TRBJ2-5, with 8 bases lining up with TRBD2. CDR3 size: 13 residues. CDR1 and CDR2 from the germline V gene are SGHNT and YENEEA. V lost 5 bases and J lost 3; bases outside the gene matches: 2. CDR3 bases: TGTGCCAGCAGCACACTAGCGGAAGAGACCCAGTACTTC. Residues: CASSTLAEETQYF.

This clonotype was counted once. The J gene is TRBJ1-1, the V gene TRBV6-1; perhaps TRBD1 as D (6 bases). Germline CDR1 MNHNS, CDR2 SASEGT. CDR3 size: 15 residues. V lost 6 bases to trimming and J lost 6 bases, with 20 bases between them. The CDR3 is CASSSRTGFKAEAFF. Here the CDR3 DNA reads TGTGCCAGCAGCTCCCGAACAGGGTTCAAGGCTGAAGCTTTCTTT.

The chain carries TRBV20-1 and TRBJ2-5, with TRBD2 identical over 9 bases. Germline CDR1 DFQATT, CDR2 SNEGSKA (reference sequence). The V segment lost 3 bases and the J segment 5 bases; nucleotides outside the gene matches: 7. The CDR3 sequence is 14 residues long. CDR3 loop: CSASTHGLAETQYF. The DNA of the CDR3 is TGCAGTGCTAGTACCCACGGACTAGCGGAGACCCAGTACTTC.

The genes are TRBV4-1 and TRBJ2-7; 7 bases match TRBD1. V shed 0 bases and J 0 bases; nucleotides not matched to a gene: 5. Germline V gives CDR1 MGHRA, CDR2 YSYEKL. The CDR3 is 16 residues long. CDR3 coding DNA: TGCGCCAGCAGCCAAGATACCGGGACAGACTCCTACGAGCAGTACTTC. Translated: CASSQDTGTDSYEQYF.

A word on this clonotype: The junction departs from germline at one end; a sequencing error may be responsible. The rearrangement links TRBV25-1 to TRBJ1-4, with a tentative D call TRBD1 (6 bases). This CDR3 has 16 residues. Germline V gene sequence: CDR1 MGHDK, CDR2 SYGVNS. For the CDR3, the DNA is TGTGCCGGCAGCCGTAAGGGGGGACTTACTAATGAAAAACTGTTTTTT. This sequence encodes CAGSRKGGLTNEKLFF.

The chain has TRBV2 and TRBJ2-7; a weak D match, TRBD1 (5 bases). The V gene lost 5 bases and the J gene lost 3 bases, with 20 bases spanning the gap. The CDR3 totals 16 residues. Germline CDR1 and CDR2: SNHLY and FYNNEI. The CDR3 loop reads CASSSHTGARHYEQYF. CDR3 nucleotides: TGTGCCAGCAGTTCACATACAGGAGCGAGGCACTACGAGCAGTACTTC. Looking up the rest from reference TRBV2 and TRBJ2-7 gives the full variable domain: EPEVTQTPSHQVTQMGQEVILRCVPISNHLYFYWYRQILGQKVEFLVSFYNNEISEKSEIFDDQFSVERPDGSNFTLKIRSTKLEDSAMYFCASSSHTGARHYEQYFGPGTRLTVT.

CDR3 nucleotide sequence: TGTGCCACCAGTGCCGGACAGGCCCAAGAGACCCAGTACTTC. Translation gives CATSAGQAQETQYF. The chain has TRBV24-1 and TRBJ2-5, with 7 bases that match TRBD1. V shed 5 bases and J 1 base; nucleotides not matched to a gene: 3. This CDR3 has 14 amino acids. The germline V gene has CDR1 KGHDR and CDR2 SFDVKD.

The chain couples TRBV7-2 to TRBJ1-3; tentatively, D is TRBD1 (5 bases). CDR1 is SGHTA, CDR2 FQGNSA, per germline. The germline V and J ends were trimmed by 4 bases and 0 bases, with 19 bases remaining between them. The length of the CDR3 is 18 residues. CDR3 residues: CASSWSGLSGSSGNTIYF. CDR3 sequence (DNA): TGTGCCAGCAGCTGGTCGGGACTCTCGGGGAGCTCTGGAAACACCATATATTTT.

This clonotype turned up a few times. The chain carries TRBV7-9 and TRBJ2-2; D is possibly TRBD1 (5 bases). V was trimmed by 3 bases and J by 1 base, leaving 12 bases between them. Germline CDR1 is SEHNR and CDR2 is FQNEAQ (reference sequence). This CDR3 spans 16 amino acids. The CDR3 bases are TGTGCCAGCAGCTTTTTTCAGGGAAAGAACACCGGGGAGCTGTTTTTT. It translates to CASSFFQGKNTGELFF.